This record covers a single T cell receptor beta chain. Its antigen is as yet unknown. This entry belongs to a study of cytomegalovirus exposure and HLA in healthy donors. Study findings and constraints: Cytomegalovirus-associated TCR beta chains were listed, numbering around 150. The authors later found HLA-associated TCR beta chains more clonally expanded than equally common others. The productive fraction for most TCR beta V segments was about 90% or about 30% in an earlier analysis.

13 Jbeta primers and 60 Vbeta primers were used for the PCR. Original data processing: An analysis that came later counted 70 million to 100 million unique TCR beta chains, roughly 11 million shared. Measured with immunoSEQ multiplex PCR; TCRdb has only the in-frame clones, and not every one. V and J calls and clone size are copied from that table; D and trimming were computed from the DNA. Among some 200,000 clones listed, approximately 84% were seen once. Trimming removed 2 bases from V and 4 bases from J, with 14 bases in between. Germline assignment: CDR1 GTSNPN and CDR2 SVGIG (reference sequence). CDR3 length: 14 residues.

Specimen: PBMCs. The rearrangement uses TRBV30 and TRBJ1-1; no clear D. The receptor was isolated from a woman aged 40 to 50 in good health and CMV-seronegative. This CDR3 reads CAWSLEGRITEAFF. The DNA of the CDR3 is TGTGCCTGGAGTCTCGAGGGCAGAATCACTGAAGCTTTCTTT.